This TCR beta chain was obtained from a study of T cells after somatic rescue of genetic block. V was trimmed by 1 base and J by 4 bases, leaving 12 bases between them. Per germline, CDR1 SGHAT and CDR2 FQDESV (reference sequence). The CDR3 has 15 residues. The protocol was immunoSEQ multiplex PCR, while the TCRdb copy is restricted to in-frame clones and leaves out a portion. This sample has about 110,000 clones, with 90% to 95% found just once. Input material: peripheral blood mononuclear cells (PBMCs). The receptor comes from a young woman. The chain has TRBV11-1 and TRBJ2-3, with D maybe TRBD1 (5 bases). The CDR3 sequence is CASSLDQGWADTQYF. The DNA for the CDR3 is TGTGCCAGCAGCTTAGATCAGGGTTGGGCAGATACGCAGTATTTT. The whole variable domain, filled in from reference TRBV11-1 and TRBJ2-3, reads EAEVAQSPRYKITEKSQAVAFWCDPISGHATLYWYRQILGQGPELLVQFQDESVVDDSQLPKDRFSAERLKGVDSTLKIQPAELGDSAMYLCASSLDQGWADTQYFGPGTRLTVL.